What follows describes a single T cell receptor beta chain. Its target antigen remains unknown. Per-base qualities were not stored, and no clone one base away is much larger. CDR3 length: 13 amino acids, cysteine to phenylalanine. Only the CDR3 region is kept as DNA, spanning 39 bases read in frame from base 1. Ends trimmed: V by 5 bases, J by 5 bases; bases unmatched to a gene: 5. The TCR beta CDR3 regions were amplified from the RNA transcripts. For the first round of RT-PCR on the TCR CDR3, the HTBI primer set was used together with the Qiagen OneStep RT-PCR kit. Libraries were constructed in a second round of multiplex PCR, after which size selection and purification were performed. Libraries were sequenced paired-end with 100 bp reads on an Illumina HiSeq2000. Processing in the source paper ran as follows. SOAPnuke was used to process the raw data, removing reads that contained adapters or uncalled bases, had a mean Phred below 15, or lacked an exact match to the constant primer or identifier. High-quality paired reads were merged with COPE v1.2.5, and unique nucleotide sequences were defined as clonotypes. MiTCR v1.1 was used to align clonotypes to the IMGT TRBV, TRBD and TRBJ reference segments. The analysis was restricted to V-J combinations with a frequency above 0.0001, which together covered around 99% of the repertoires. The TCS score was defined as the ratio of F50 (clonal expansion) to E x V (chaos), calculated using BLOSUM62-based TCRdist between CDR3 peptides within each V-J. Welch's t-statistics and random forest reduced roughly 530 V-J features to about 12, which were used in a naive Bayes classifier (R e1071). The similarity between thyroid and blood repertoires was quantified using the Morisita-Horn index. TCRdb reworked the public reads: Q25 trimming with fastp, MiXCR clone assembly, productive beta chains retained. Each CDR3 protein appears once, grouped with its most common genes and DNA. None of the V and J calls come from the authors' own analysis; TCRdb made them. The sample table shows approximately 700,000 distinct CDR3 sequences, and 45% are seen once. The ten largest clones add up to approximately 7.2% of the sample.

Patients with uncontrolled infections, other autoimmune diseases, pregnancy or lactation were excluded. Diagnoses were established on the basis of clinical symptoms, serum thyroxine and TRAb, thyroid ultrasound, and orbital computed tomography. Trizol reagent was used to extract total RNA, and RNA quality was then checked on an Agilent 2100 Bioanalyzer. The data stem from a study of T cells in Graves' hyperthyroidism and ophthalmopathy (dated 2019 in TCRdb). Study-level background: To identify distinguishing TCR V-J signatures, a discovery cohort of about 95 patients was used, comprising 43 with Graves' ophthalmopathy and around 57 with stable Graves' hyperthyroidism. Prospective prediction of ophthalmopathy was tested in an independent validation cohort of some 19 hyperthyroidism patients and 17 patients who later progressed to ophthalmopathy. The 100 or so discovery patients were randomly split 7:3 into training and test sets. In about 6 Graves' hyperthyroidism patients, the study also compared T-cell repertoires from thyroid tissue with T-cell repertoires from blood. After sampling, hyperthyroidism patients received methimazole starting at 30 mg daily, and ophthalmopathy patients received high-dose intravenous methylprednisolone. TCR Vbeta CDR3 sequencing of fewer than 150 peripheral blood samples (approximately 44 ophthalmopathy, 70 to 85 hyperthyroidism and roughly 17 progressor patients) is reported in the paper. Overall results and qualifications from the work: A model built on a 13 V-J signature distinguished ophthalmopathy from stable hyperthyroidism, reaching around 87% sensitivity and 81.08% specificity in cross-validation and 80%/75% in testing. During validation, the model predicted progression to ophthalmopathy a median of around 6 months ahead of onset, with almost 71% sensitivity and 72.22% specificity. No statistical method was used to set the sample size in advance, and investigators knew the group allocation. Most expanded thyroid clonotypes (frequency above 0.001) were also found in blood, which suggests that blood repertoires may mirror thyroid immune responses.

The source is an adult man with Graves' disease, either hyperthyroidism or ophthalmopathy (not recorded which). This receptor chain uses TRBV12-3 or TRBV12-4 and TRBJ1-1, with 7 bases in between that match TRBD1. Sequencing was performed on peripheral blood or thyroid tissue (not recorded which). The DNA sequence follows: TGTGCCAGCAGTACAGGGGCCAGGACTGAAGCTTTCTTT. Its protein is CASSTGARTEAFF.